Below, 18 T cell receptor beta chains from the same sample are listed, as sequenced in a study of T cell responses to AZD1222 COVID-19 vaccine. TCRdb's copy holds only in-frame clones and misses some; the assay was immunoSEQ multiplex PCR. The data contain 150,000 or so clones, 90% to 95% of them singletons. Sequencing used peripheral blood, obtained 28 days after the second AZD1222 dose. These TCRs come from an adult who received the AZD1222 COVID-19 vaccine.

This chain joins TRBV14 and TRBJ1-1; D remains ambiguous. The length of the CDR3 is 16 residues. V lost 2 bases and J 0 bases, leaving 13 bases between the germline ends. CDR1 SGHDN and CDR2 FVKESK come from the germline V gene. CDR3 nucleotide sequence: TGTGCCAGCAGCCAAACCTCGAGCTATATGAACACTGAAGCTTTCTTT. Translated: CASSQTSSYMNTEAFF.

J is TRBJ2-7 and V is TRBV2; the match to TRBD1 covers 9 bases. Germline CDR1 is SNHLY and CDR2 is FYNNEI. CDR3 length: 16 residues. After removal of 7 bases from V and 2 bases from J, the junction contained 12 bases not matched to a gene. CDR3 residues: CASTKSGTGQTYEQYF. CDR3 nucleotide sequence: TGTGCCAGCACTAAATCCGGGACAGGGCAAACCTACGAGCAGTACTTC.

The chain recombines TRBV7-8 with TRBJ1-1; 7 bases match TRBD1. After removal of 3 bases from V and 0 bases from J, the junction contained 4 bases not matched to a gene. This CDR3 is built from 15 residues. From germline, CDR1 is SGHVS and CDR2 FQNEAQ. CDR3 residues: CASSFDREMNTEAFF. In DNA form, the CDR3 reads TGTGCCAGCAGCTTCGACAGGGAGATGAACACTGAAGCTTTCTTT.

The rearrangement joins TRBV28 to TRBJ2-7, with TRBD2 identical over 8 bases. The CDR3 covers 16 residues. Germline values: CDR1 MDHEN, CDR2 SYDVKM. V shed 5 bases and J 0 bases; nucleotides not matched to a gene: 9. CDR3 sequence reads: CASSPQTSGVSYEQYF. In nucleotides, the CDR3 is TGTGCCAGCAGTCCCCAAACTAGCGGCGTCTCCTACGAGCAGTACTTC.

In DNA, the CDR3 is TGTGCCACCAGCAGAGATTGGGGTGAAGGCTACACCTTC. This encodes CATSRDWGEGYTF. The chain links TRBV15 to TRBJ1-2; D call uncertain. This CDR3 region has 13 residues. CDR1 is LNHNV and CDR2 is YYDKDF in the germline V gene (reference sequence). V was clipped by 0 bases and J by 8 bases, with 10 bases between them.

In DNA form, the CDR3 reads TGCGCCAGCAGCCCACGAGGGCTGTTTTCTGGAAACACCATATATTTT. Its translation is CASSPRGLFSGNTIYF. The V gene is TRBV5-1, the J gene TRBJ1-3, with D uncertain. Per the germline V gene, CDR1 is SGHRS and CDR2 is YFSETQ. The V and J ends lost 4 bases and 1 base respectively, with 15 bases between them. This CDR3 has 16 amino acids. Complete variable domain (other parts from reference TRBV5-1 and TRBJ1-3): KAGVTQTPRYLIKTRGQQVTLSCSPISGHRSVSWYQQTPGQGLQFLFEYFSETQRNKGNFPGRFSGRQFSNSRSEMNVSTLELGDSALYLCASSPRGLFSGNTIYFGEGSWLTVV.

J is TRBJ2-7 and V is TRBV10-3; weak D call: TRBD1 (6 bases). This CDR3 region has 12 residues. Germline CDR1 is ENHRY and CDR2 is SYGVKD. V was trimmed by 10 bases and J by 0 bases, leaving 10 bases between them. The CDR3 reads CATGTISYEQYF. Written as DNA, the CDR3 is TGTGCCACCGGGACAATCTCCTACGAGCAGTACTTC.

This rearrangement joins TRBV6-2 or TRBV6-3 to TRBJ2-1; 9 nucleotides line up with TRBD2. CDR1 and CDR2 from the germline V gene are MNHEY and SVGEGT. With V trimmed by 2 bases and J by 5 bases, 7 bases remained unmatched. The CDR3 extends over 16 amino acids. CDR3 bases: TGTGCCAGCAGTTACGGTGCGGGAGGGCCTAACAATGAGCAGTTCTTC. Its protein is CASSYGAGGPNNEQFF.

This chain connects TRBV5-4 to TRBJ2-7; D is perhaps TRBD2 (6 bases). V lost 4 bases to trimming and J lost 3 bases, with 11 bases between them. The CDR3 sequence is 13 residues long. The germline V gene encodes CDR1 SGHNT and CDR2 YYREEE (reference sequence). The CDR3 protein is CASSEAGFYEQYF. CDR3 in DNA: TGTGCCAGCAGCGAGGCGGGATTCTACGAGCAGTACTTC.

The rearrangement joins TRBV2 to TRBJ2-1; D unresolved. CDR1 is SNHLY, CDR2 FYNNEI, per germline. V lost 6 bases to trimming and J lost 9 bases, with 12 bases between them. This CDR3 is built from 12 residues. CDR3 bases: TGTGCCAGCAGCCCGCCTGGGCTTGAGCAGTTCTTC. Residues: CASSPPGLEQFF.

This rearrangement joins TRBV30 to TRBJ1-2; no firm D call. The germline V and J ends were trimmed by 2 bases and 5 bases, with 3 bases remaining between them. CDR1 is GTSNPN and CDR2 is SVGIG in the germline V gene (reference sequence). The CDR3 is 10 amino acids. The CDR3 DNA reads TGTGCCTGGAGTTCTTATGGCTACACCTTC. Its translation: CAWSSYGYTF.

CDR3 protein: CASSPYGLADNEQFF. The CDR3 coding sequence is TGTGCCAGCAGCCCGTATGGACTAGCGGACAATGAGCAGTTCTTC. The genes are TRBV7-9 and TRBJ2-1; 10 bases are shared with TRBD2. V shed 5 bases and J 5 bases; nucleotides not matched to a gene: 6. Germline CDR1 SEHNR, CDR2 FQNEAQ (reference sequence). The CDR3 is 15 amino acids.

The chain employs TRBV21-1 and TRBJ1-5; whether TRBD1, the table's D call, matches the DNA was not checked. TRBV21-1 is a listed pseudogene. The CDR3 runs to 20 residues. This chain's CDR3 is CASSKALRGPPGPGAQPQHF. CDR3 DNA sequence: TGTGCCAGCAGCAAAGCGCTTAGGGGGCCCCCGGGGCCGGGTGCCCAGCCCCAGCATTTT.

The gene calls are TRBV4-1 and TRBJ2-3; D perhaps matches TRBD2 (6 bases). This CDR3 contains 16 residues. Trimming removed 0 bases from V and 1 base from J, with 11 bases in between. CDR1 and CDR2 (germline): MGHRA, YSYEKL. CDR3 nucleotide sequence: TGCGCCAGCAGCCAAGATAGCGGAACCGGCACAGATACGCAGTATTTT. This gives the protein CASSQDSGTGTDTQYF.

The V and J genes are TRBV12-5 and TRBJ2-1; 7 nucleotides align to TRBD2. V lost 4 bases and J lost 4; bases outside the gene matches: 7. Germline lookup yields CDR1 LGHNT and CDR2 FRNRAP. The length of the CDR3 is 15 residues. This chain's CDR3 is CASGSAGRQYNEQFF. The CDR3 DNA reads as TGTGCTAGTGGTTCCGCCGGGAGGCAGTACAATGAGCAGTTCTTC.

This clone was seen only once. The gene calls are TRBV3-1 (or the pseudogene TRBV3-2) and TRBJ1-2; D uncertain. This CDR3 spans 14 amino acids. V lost 2 bases, J lost 3 bases, and 10 bases lay in between. From germline, CDR1 is LGHDT and CDR2 YNNKEL (reference sequence). CDR3 nucleotide sequence: TGTGCCAGCAGCCAATCTCCAAAGGACTATGGCTACACCTTC. Its translation: CASSQSPKDYGYTF.

The chain is built from TRBV5-6 and TRBJ1-5; 8 nucleotides agree with TRBD1. Unmatched junction bases numbered 10, after V lost 4 bases and J lost 7 bases. This CDR3 comprises 15 residues. Per germline, CDR1 SGHDT and CDR2 YYEEEE. The CDR3 region has the DNA TGTGCCAGCAGCGGCGGACAGGGTCTGAGGCAGCCCCAGCATTTT. It yields the protein CASSGGQGLRQPQHF.

This chain uses TRBV24-1 with TRBJ1-5; D uncertain. V was clipped by 5 bases and J by 7 bases, with 11 bases between them. Germline CDR1 KGHDR, CDR2 SFDVKD. This CDR3 has 13 residues. CDR3 nucleotide sequence: TGTGCCACCAGTGCTGGGGTCCGACAGCCCCAGCATTTT. As protein: CATSAGVRQPQHF.